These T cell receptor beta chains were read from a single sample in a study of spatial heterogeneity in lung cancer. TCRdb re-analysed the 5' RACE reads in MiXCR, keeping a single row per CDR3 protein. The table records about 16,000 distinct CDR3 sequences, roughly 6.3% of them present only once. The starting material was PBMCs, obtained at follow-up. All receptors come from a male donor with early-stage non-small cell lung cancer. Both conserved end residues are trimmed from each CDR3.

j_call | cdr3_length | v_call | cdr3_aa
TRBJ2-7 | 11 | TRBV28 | ASSYRGPYEQY
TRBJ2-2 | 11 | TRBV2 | ASSLQKTGELF
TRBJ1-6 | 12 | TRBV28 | ATSTTQYNSPLH
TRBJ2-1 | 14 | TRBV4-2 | ASSQGTAGGYNEQF
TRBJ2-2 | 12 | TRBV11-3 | ASSPRSAPGELF
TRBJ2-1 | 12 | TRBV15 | ATSREEAHNEQF
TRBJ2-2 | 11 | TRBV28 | ASDRGSPGELF
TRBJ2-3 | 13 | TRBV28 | ATPRDRGNTDTQY
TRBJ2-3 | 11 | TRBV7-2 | ASSSTAADTQY
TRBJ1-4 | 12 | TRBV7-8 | ASSLGRTHEKLF
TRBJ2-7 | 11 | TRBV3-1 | ASSLGGRYEQY
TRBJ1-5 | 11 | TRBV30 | AWSGGSNQPQH
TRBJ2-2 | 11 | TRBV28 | ASSFDYTGELF
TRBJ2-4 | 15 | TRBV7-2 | ASSTAALAGGLGIQY
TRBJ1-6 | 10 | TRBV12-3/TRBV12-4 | ASSFPPSPLH
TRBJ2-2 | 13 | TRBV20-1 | SAQPGSVNTGELF
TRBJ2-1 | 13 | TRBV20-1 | SARAGASGHNEQF
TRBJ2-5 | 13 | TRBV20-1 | SAKALSGGKETQY
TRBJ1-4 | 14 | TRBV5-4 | ASSFGGRTTNEKLF
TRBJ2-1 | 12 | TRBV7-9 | AAGWGLARNEQF
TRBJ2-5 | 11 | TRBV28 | ASSLRPRETQY
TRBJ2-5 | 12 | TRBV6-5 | ASRELAGRETQY
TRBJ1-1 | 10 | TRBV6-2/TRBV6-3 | ASRSSGTEAF
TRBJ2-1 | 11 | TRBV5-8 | ASSLIPYNEQF
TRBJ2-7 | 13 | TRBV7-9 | ASSAPGQGNHEQY
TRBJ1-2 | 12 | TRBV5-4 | ASSLAGMNYGYT
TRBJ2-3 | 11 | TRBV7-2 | ASSPTSGYTQY
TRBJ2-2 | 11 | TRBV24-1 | ATSATSTGELF
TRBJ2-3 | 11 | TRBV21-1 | ASSMGNTDTQY
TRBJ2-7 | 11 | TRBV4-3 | ASSQDLREVKY
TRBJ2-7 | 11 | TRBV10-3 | AISGGGYYEQY
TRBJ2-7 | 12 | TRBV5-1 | ASSPGTGVYEQY
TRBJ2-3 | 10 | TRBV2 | ASTARGDTQY
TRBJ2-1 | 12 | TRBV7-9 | ASSGWGTSRGTF
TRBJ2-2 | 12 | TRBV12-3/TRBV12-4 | ASSFNRNTGELF